This TCR beta chain was sequenced in a study of sequential checkpoint blockade in melanoma. Stated treatment: randomized to nivolumab then ipilimumab (arm A) or the reverse (arm B). The table lists this clone with a count of one. CDR3 length: 14 amino acids. Germline-derived CDR1 and CDR2 are MGHRA and YSYEKL. V trimming: 3 bases; J trimming: 3 bases; junction bases outside the gene matches: 2. The protocol was immunoSEQ multiplex PCR, while the TCRdb copy is restricted to in-frame clones and leaves out a portion. This table holds over 10,000 clones, roughly 65% found once. This sequence originates from a human donor with melanoma. V usage is TRBV4-1 and J usage is TRBJ2-7; 10 bases are a match to TRBD1. The sample was CD8+ T cells sorted from blood (inferred from file names), taken from a patient given nivolumab and ipilimumab in sequence. The CDR3 DNA reads as TGCGCCAGCAGCCAGGGGACAGGGGACTACGAGCAGTACTTC. This gives the protein CASSQGTGDYEQYF.